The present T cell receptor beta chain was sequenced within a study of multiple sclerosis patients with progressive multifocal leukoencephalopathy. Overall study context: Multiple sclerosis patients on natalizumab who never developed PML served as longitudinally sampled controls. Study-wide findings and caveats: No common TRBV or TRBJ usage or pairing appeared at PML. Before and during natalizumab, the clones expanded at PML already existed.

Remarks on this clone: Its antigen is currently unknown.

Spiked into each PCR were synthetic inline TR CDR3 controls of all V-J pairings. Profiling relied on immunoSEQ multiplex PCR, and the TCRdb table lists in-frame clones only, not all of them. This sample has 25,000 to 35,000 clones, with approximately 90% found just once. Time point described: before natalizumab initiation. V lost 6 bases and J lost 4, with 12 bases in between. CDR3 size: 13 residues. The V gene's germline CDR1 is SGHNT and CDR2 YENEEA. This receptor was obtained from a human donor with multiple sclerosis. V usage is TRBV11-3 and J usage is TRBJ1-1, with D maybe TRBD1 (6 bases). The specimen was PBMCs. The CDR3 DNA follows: TGTGCCAGCAGTGTAACAGGGTTCACTGAAGCTTTCTTT. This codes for CASSVTGFTEAFF.